This T cell receptor (beta chain) was captured by sequencing in a study of PD-1 blockade in classical Hodgkin lymphoma. Overall study results and limits: According to reports, newly diagnosed patients had lower baseline TCR diversity than healthy donors, and relapsed/refractory patients had lower baseline TCR diversity still. Possibly reflecting disease activity or prior therapy, repertoire differences have causes that remain undefined.

From germline, CDR1 is SGHTS and CDR2 YDEGEE. V lost 5 bases, J lost 2 bases, and 10 bases lay in between. CDR3 length: 13 residues. This clone was counted only a few times. The antigen remains unidentified. Produced via immunoSEQ multiplex PCR; TCRdb's table is partial and in-frame only. The profile shows about 15,000 clones, approximately 86% of them singletons. The time point here: newly diagnosed, previously untreated cHL patient sample. Magnetic negative selection was used to purify CD4+ T cells from PBMCs that had been thawed. The clonotype was recovered from a human donor with classical Hodgkin lymphoma. The chain carries TRBV5-8 and TRBJ1-1, with D perhaps TRBD1 (6 bases). Source material: CD4+ T cells from blood. The CDR3 sequence: CASRRTVNTEAFF. The CDR3 DNA is TGTGCCAGCAGACGGACAGTTAACACTGAAGCTTTCTTT.